The entry that follows covers one TCR beta chain sequence. Authors' processing steps: Nucleated cell number was recorded as an estimate derived from reference gene primer amplification. The assay was immunoSEQ multiplex PCR, and TCRdb's table has in-frame clones only and misses some. V and J calls and clone size follow that table, whereas D and trimming were derived from the DNA. The sample carries 200,000 or so clones, about four fifths recorded once. Germline CDR1 is MNHNS and CDR2 is SASEGT. V shed 1 base, J shed 1 base, and the junction held 5 bases outside the gene matches. The CDR3 sequence is 16 residues long. This record belongs to a study of blood T cell repertoires in COVID-19. Whole-study context: COVID-19 samples from acute and convalescent phases originated in the United States, Italy and Spain.

This sequence joins TRBV6-1 and TRBJ1-1; 8 bases map to TRBD1. The sequence derives from a woman between 65 and 79 years old with active or convalescent COVID-19. The sample consisted of peripheral blood. For the CDR3, the DNA is TGTGCCAGCAGTGAAGGGCAGGGGGCAGGGAACACTGAAGCTTTCTTT. Protein sequence: CASSEGQGAGNTEAFF.